This T cell receptor (beta chain) is drawn from a study of radiotherapy plus CTLA-4 blockade in lung cancer. Study-wide context: Overall, roughly 18% of patients showed an objective response, while over 30% attained disease control. The study, taken as a whole, reports: After treatment with radiotherapy plus ipilimumab, TCR clones that came from the tumor expanded in blood.

About this clone: The antigen remains unidentified.

Measured with immunoSEQ multiplex PCR; TCRdb has only the in-frame clones, and not every one. This table has approximately 77,000 clones, more than 80% appearing once. In germline, CDR1 is MNHEY, CDR2 SVGAGI. The CDR3 has 14 residues. Trimming stripped 4 bases from V and 4 bases from J, with 14 bases between. This sequence was found in a human donor with non-small cell lung cancer who had stable disease on radiotherapy plus ipilimumab. The sequencing here drew on peripheral blood, taken from a patient treated with radiotherapy plus ipilimumab. This chain joins TRBV6-5 and TRBJ2-7; a possible D gene is TRBD1 (6 bases). CDR3 nucleotides: TGTGCCAGCAGTTCAGGACAGCGGCAGTACGAGCAGTACTTC. Amino acid sequence: CASSSGQRQYEQYF.